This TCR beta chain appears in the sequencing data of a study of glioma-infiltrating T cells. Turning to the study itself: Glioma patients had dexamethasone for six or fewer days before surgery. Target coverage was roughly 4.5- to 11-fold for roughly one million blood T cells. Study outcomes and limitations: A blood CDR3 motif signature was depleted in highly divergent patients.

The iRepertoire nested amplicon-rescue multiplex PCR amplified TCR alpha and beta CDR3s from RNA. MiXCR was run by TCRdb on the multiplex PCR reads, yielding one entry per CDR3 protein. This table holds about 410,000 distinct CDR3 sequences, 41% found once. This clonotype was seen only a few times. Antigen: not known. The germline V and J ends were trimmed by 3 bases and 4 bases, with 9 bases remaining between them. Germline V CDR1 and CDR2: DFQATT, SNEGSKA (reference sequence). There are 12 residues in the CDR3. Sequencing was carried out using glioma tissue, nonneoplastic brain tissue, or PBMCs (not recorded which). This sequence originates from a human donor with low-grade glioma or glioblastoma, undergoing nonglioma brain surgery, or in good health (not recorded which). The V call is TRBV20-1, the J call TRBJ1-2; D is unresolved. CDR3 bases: TGCAGTGCTAGGCTTACCTCCTATGGCTACACCTTC. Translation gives CSARLTSYGYTF.